This T cell receptor beta chain was observed in a study of T-cell reconstitution after alpha-beta-depleted transplantation in children. The V gene lost 2 bases and the J gene lost 0 bases, with 11 bases spanning the gap. The CDR3 contains 15 residues. Germline loops: CDR1 SGHVS, CDR2 FQNEAQ. Molecular barcoding with unique molecular identifiers was used for the TCRbeta library. TCRdb processed the PCR reads anew with MiXCR; each CDR3 protein has one entry. The sample shows around 500,000 distinct CDR3 sequences, roughly an eighth of them seen only once. This clonotype was seen at least ten times. The starting material was PBMCs from the stem cell graft donor, obtained from the stem cell graft. This sequence joins TRBV7-8 and TRBJ2-7, with D hard to call. The sequence derives from a human donor who donated a stem cell graft to a child with combined immunodeficiency. The CDR3 bases are TGTGCCAGCAGCTTATGGTCGGCATCCTCCTACGAGCAGTACTTC. It yields the protein CASSLWSASSYEQYF.